The clone carrying this TCR beta chain occurred once. Its antigen is undetermined. Assay used: immunoSEQ multiplex PCR; TCRdb lists only in-frame clones, some missing. The data hold around 700,000 clones, with about three quarters observed a single time. The sample originates from a study of shared clonotypes between healthy human individuals. Study-level points and caveats: When compared with the clonotypes that were shared by all four sorted-subset donors, the non-shared clonotypes turned out to have lower generation probabilities.

With 1 base removed from V and 10 bases from J, the gap between germline ends came to 8 bases. CDR1 and CDR2 from the germline V gene are MNHEY and SMNVEV (reference sequence). There are 13 residues in the CDR3. The TCR was taken from a woman in her twenties or thirties in good health. Sequenced input: memory CD4+ T cells sorted from blood. This sample's subset: CD45RA-negative fraction. V usage is TRBV27 and J usage is TRBJ2-6; perhaps TRBD1 as D (6 bases). The CDR3 loop reads CASSLLGTNVLTF. The CDR3 bases are TGTGCCAGCAGTTTATTAGGGACAAACGTCCTGACTTTC.